The rows below give T cell receptor beta chains drawn from one sample of a study of T cells after yellow fever vaccination. TCRdb ran MiXCR on the 5' RACE reads and lists one entry per CDR3 protein. The sample holds fewer than 650,000 distinct CDR3 sequences, around a fifth seen once. The material sequenced was PBMCs, taken less than 25 days after the first yellow fever vaccination. The receptor source for this set is a man younger than 35 who received the YFV17D yellow fever vaccine. Both conserved end residues are part of each CDR3. D genes are given only for firm matches. Clone size is given for some rows only: seen once, a few or many times, or a class if the clone is expanded.

v_call: TRBV9; d_call: TRBD1; cdr3_length: 13; j_call: TRBJ2-5; clone_size: .; cdr3_aa: CASSYRTGETQYF; cdr3_nt: TGTGCCAGCAGCTACCGGACAGGGGAGACCCAGTACTTC
v_call: TRBV7-9; d_call: TRBD1; cdr3_length: 14; j_call: TRBJ2-3; clone_size: many; cdr3_aa: CASIPTGEEDTQYF; cdr3_nt: TGTGCCAGCATCCCGACAGGGGAAGAAGATACGCAGTATTTT
v_call: TRBV7-8; d_call: .; cdr3_length: 14; j_call: TRBJ2-1; clone_size: .; cdr3_aa: CASSLLDRGDEQFF; cdr3_nt: TGTGCCAGCAGCTTATTAGATAGGGGCGATGAGCAGTTCTTC
v_call: TRBV29-1; d_call: .; cdr3_length: 14; j_call: TRBJ2-2; clone_size: many; cdr3_aa: CSAAMGAFTGELFF; cdr3_nt: TGCAGCGCTGCGATGGGGGCTTTCACCGGGGAGCTGTTTTTT
v_call: TRBV4-3; d_call: .; cdr3_length: 16; j_call: TRBJ1-6; clone_size: .; cdr3_aa: CASSQAGSSYNSPLHF; cdr3_nt: TGCGCCAGCAGCCAAGCCGGGAGCTCCTATAATTCACCCCTCCACTTT
v_call: TRBV7-2; d_call: TRBD2; cdr3_length: 14; j_call: TRBJ2-1; clone_size: many; cdr3_aa: CASSFWAGGNEQFF; cdr3_nt: TGTGCCAGCAGCTTTTGGGCGGGGGGAAATGAGCAGTTCTTC
v_call: TRBV25-1; d_call: .; cdr3_length: 14; j_call: TRBJ1-1; clone_size: .; cdr3_aa: CASSYDSVNTEAFF; cdr3_nt: TGTGCCAGCAGTTACGACAGCGTGAACACTGAAGCTTTCTTT
v_call: TRBV7-9; d_call: .; cdr3_length: 17; j_call: TRBJ2-5; clone_size: few; cdr3_aa: CASSLELWGRRGETQYF; cdr3_nt: TGTGCCAGCAGCTTAGAGTTGTGGGGGAGACGTGGTGAGACCCAGTACTTC
v_call: TRBV2; d_call: .; cdr3_length: 12; j_call: TRBJ2-3; clone_size: once; cdr3_aa: CASSGGFDTQYF; cdr3_nt: TGTGCCAGCAGTGGGGGTTTCGATACGCAGTATTTT
v_call: TRBV6-6; d_call: TRBD2; cdr3_length: 12; j_call: TRBJ2-1; clone_size: .; cdr3_aa: CASSRLAWEQFF; cdr3_nt: TGTGCCAGCAGTCGACTAGCTTGGGAGCAGTTCTTC
v_call: TRBV3-1; d_call: TRBD1; cdr3_length: 14; j_call: TRBJ1-2; clone_size: .; cdr3_aa: CASSHWGQDYGYTF; cdr3_nt: TGTGCCAGCAGTCACTGGGGACAGGACTATGGCTACACCTTC
v_call: TRBV7-9; d_call: TRBD1; cdr3_length: 15; j_call: TRBJ1-4; clone_size: .; cdr3_aa: CASSSPGQGIEKLFF; cdr3_nt: TGTGCCAGCAGCTCGCCGGGACAGGGGATCGAAAAACTGTTTTTT
v_call: TRBV7-2; d_call: TRBD2; cdr3_length: 16; j_call: TRBJ2-2; clone_size: .; cdr3_aa: CASSLSRGGGAGELFF; cdr3_nt: TGTGCCAGCAGCTTAAGTCGAGGCGGGGGAGCCGGGGAGCTGTTTTTT
v_call: TRBV12-3/TRBV12-4; d_call: .; cdr3_length: 14; j_call: TRBJ2-5; clone_size: few; cdr3_aa: CASSLQMSRETQYF; cdr3_nt: TGTGCCAGCAGTTTACAGATGTCGAGAGAGACCCAGTACTTC
v_call: TRBV29-1; d_call: TRBD2; cdr3_length: 13; j_call: TRBJ2-7; clone_size: few; cdr3_aa: CSVYRGGAHEQYF; cdr3_nt: TGCAGCGTTTACCGCGGGGGGGCCCACGAGCAGTACTTC
v_call: TRBV5-1; d_call: .; cdr3_length: 14; j_call: TRBJ2-1; clone_size: .; cdr3_aa: CASSFGPLANEQFF; cdr3_nt: TGCGCCAGCAGCTTTGGGCCCTTGGCGAATGAGCAGTTCTTC
v_call: TRBV7-2; d_call: TRBD2; cdr3_length: 13; j_call: TRBJ2-1; clone_size: .; cdr3_aa: CASSPGGAHEQFF; cdr3_nt: TGTGCCAGCAGCCCCGGGGGGGCCCATGAGCAGTTCTTC
v_call: TRBV12-3/TRBV12-4; d_call: .; cdr3_length: 12; j_call: TRBJ2-7; clone_size: many; cdr3_aa: CASSPGGDEQYF; cdr3_nt: TGTGCCAGCAGTCCCGGCGGGGACGAGCAGTACTTC
v_call: TRBV15; d_call: .; cdr3_length: 12; j_call: TRBJ1-3; clone_size: few; cdr3_aa: CATSNSGNTIYF; cdr3_nt: TGTGCCACCAGCAACTCTGGAAACACCATATATTTT
v_call: TRBV12-5; d_call: .; cdr3_length: 13; j_call: TRBJ1-2; clone_size: .; cdr3_aa: CASGLEGHYGYTF; cdr3_nt: TGTGCTAGTGGTTTGGAGGGACACTATGGCTACACCTTC
v_call: TRBV5-1; d_call: .; cdr3_length: 18; j_call: TRBJ2-1; clone_size: .; cdr3_aa: CASSLGGSGKSSYNEQFF; cdr3_nt: TGCGCCAGCAGCTTGGGAGGGTCTGGGAAAAGCTCCTACAATGAGCAGTTCTTC
v_call: TRBV25-1; d_call: .; cdr3_length: 12; j_call: TRBJ1-1; clone_size: few; cdr3_aa: CASSDRLTEAFF; cdr3_nt: TGTGCCAGCAGTGACCGGTTGACTGAAGCTTTCTTT
v_call: TRBV28; d_call: .; cdr3_length: 14; j_call: TRBJ2-4; clone_size: .; cdr3_aa: CASSRRAAWNIQYF; cdr3_nt: TGTGCCAGCAGCCGTCGGGCGGCGTGGAACATTCAGTACTTC